The present T cell receptor (beta chain) was sequenced within a study of T cells in Graves' hyperthyroidism and ophthalmopathy. Whole-study results and caveats: Blood samples included most of the expanded thyroid clonotypes exceeding 0.001.

This clonotype was detected ten times or more. Its antigen is undetermined. Stable Graves' hyperthyroidism denoted no ophthalmopathy progression over 18 months. Germline CDR1 reads SGHAT; CDR2 reads FQNNGV. This CDR3 has 16 residues. The V end was cut by 1 base, the J end by 4 bases, with 16 bases between. TCR beta CDR3 sequences were amplified from RNA transcripts. HTBI primers drove first-round RT-PCR of the TCR CDR3. MiXCR was run by TCRdb on the multiplex PCR reads, yielding one entry per CDR3 protein. The table records 350,000 to 400,000 distinct CDR3 sequences, around 14% of them present only once.

The sample taken for sequencing was blood. This clonotype was obtained from a woman aged 55-75 years with Graves' hyperthyroidism. This chain uses TRBV11-2 with TRBJ2-5; D might be TRBD1 (5 bases). The CDR3 nucleotides are TGTGCCAGCAGCTTAGTTTTGCTAGGGGTGGGAGAGACCCAGTACTTC. Protein sequence: CASSLVLLGVGETQYF.